This T cell receptor beta chain derives from a study of CD8 T cells in ankylosing spondylitis. The study, taken as a whole, reports: Earlier reports found some motif variants in synovial fluid and blood in reactive arthritis. What appeared characteristic of ankylosing spondylitis blood was a TCR beta motif of fewer than ten highly homologous variants.

As the method for making TCR beta libraries, quantitative 5'-RACE with molecular barcodes was used. One entry per CDR3 protein, called by TCRdb with MiXCR from the 5' RACE reads. The sample gives approximately 440,000 distinct CDR3 sequences, roughly 15% of which show up once; approximately 0.93% is in the top ten. This CDR3 has 15 amino acids. In germline, CDR1 is MDHEN, CDR2 SYDVKM. Between the trimmed V and J ends, which lost 10 bases and 0 bases, there was a span of 15 bases. This clonotype was seen a few times. Its matching antigen is unknown. This clonotype was obtained from a male donor with ankylosing spondylitis. The rearrangement joins TRBV28 to TRBJ2-2; the D is unclear. The sample consisted of blood, either unsorted or a sorted T cell fraction (not recorded which). The CDR3 coding sequence is TGTGCCACCTCAGCATCATACCCGAACACCGGGGAGCTGTTTTTT. Protein sequence: CATSASYPNTGELFF.